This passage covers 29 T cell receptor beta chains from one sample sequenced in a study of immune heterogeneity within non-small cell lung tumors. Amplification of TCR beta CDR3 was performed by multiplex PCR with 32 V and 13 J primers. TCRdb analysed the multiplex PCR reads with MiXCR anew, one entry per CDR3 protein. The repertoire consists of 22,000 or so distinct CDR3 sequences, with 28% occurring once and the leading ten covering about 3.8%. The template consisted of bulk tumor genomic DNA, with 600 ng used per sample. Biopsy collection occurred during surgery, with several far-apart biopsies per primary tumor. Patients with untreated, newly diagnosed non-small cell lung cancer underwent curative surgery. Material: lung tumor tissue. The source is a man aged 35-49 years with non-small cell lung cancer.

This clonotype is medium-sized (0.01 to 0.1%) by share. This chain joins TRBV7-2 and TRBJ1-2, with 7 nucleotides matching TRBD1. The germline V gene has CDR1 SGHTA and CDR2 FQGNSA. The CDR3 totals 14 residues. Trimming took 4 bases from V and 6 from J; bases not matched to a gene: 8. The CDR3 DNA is TGTGCCAGCAGCTCTTCTACAGGGGACCATGGCTACACCTTC. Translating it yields CASSSSTGDHGYTF.

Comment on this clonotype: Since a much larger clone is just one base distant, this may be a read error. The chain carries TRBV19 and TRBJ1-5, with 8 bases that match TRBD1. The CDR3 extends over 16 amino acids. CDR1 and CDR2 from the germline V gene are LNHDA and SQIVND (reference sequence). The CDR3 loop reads CSSSVTGTGGNQPQHF. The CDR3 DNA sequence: TGTTCCAGTAGTGTAACCGGGACAGGAGGCAATCAGCCCCAGCATTTT.

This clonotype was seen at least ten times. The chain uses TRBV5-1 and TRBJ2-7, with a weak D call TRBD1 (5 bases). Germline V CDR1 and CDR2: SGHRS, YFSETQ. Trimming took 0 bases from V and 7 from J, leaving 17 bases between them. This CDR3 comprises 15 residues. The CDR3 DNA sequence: TGCGCCAGCAGCTTGGTTGCAGGGCGCAGATCAGAGCAGTACTTC. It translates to CASSLVAGRRSEQYF.

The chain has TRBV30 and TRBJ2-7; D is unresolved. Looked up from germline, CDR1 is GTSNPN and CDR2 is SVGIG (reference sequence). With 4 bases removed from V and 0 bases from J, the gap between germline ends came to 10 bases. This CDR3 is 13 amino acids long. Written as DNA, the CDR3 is TGTGCCTGGATGGAGACCGTCTCCTACGAGCAGTACTTC. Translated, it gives CAWMETVSYEQYF.

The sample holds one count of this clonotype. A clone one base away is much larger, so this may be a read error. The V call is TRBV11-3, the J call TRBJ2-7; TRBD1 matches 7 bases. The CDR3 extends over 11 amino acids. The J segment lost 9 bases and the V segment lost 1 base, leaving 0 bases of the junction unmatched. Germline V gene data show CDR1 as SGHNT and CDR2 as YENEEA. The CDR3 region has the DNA TGTGCCAGCAGCTTAGGGACAGGGCAGTACTTC. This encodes CASSLGTGQYF.

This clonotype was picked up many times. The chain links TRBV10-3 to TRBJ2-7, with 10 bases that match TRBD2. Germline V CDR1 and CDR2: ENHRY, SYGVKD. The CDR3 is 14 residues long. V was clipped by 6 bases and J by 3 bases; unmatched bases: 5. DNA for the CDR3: TGTGCCATCAGGGCCCTAGCGGGAGTCTACGAGCAGTACTTC. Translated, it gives CAIRALAGVYEQYF.

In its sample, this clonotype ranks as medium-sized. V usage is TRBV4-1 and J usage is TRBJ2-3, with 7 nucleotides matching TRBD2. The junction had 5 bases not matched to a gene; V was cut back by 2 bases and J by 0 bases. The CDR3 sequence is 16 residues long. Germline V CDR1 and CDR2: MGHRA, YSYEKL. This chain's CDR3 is CASSQRSGGSTDTQYF. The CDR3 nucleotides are TGCGCCAGCAGCCAACGATCGGGGGGTAGCACAGATACGCAGTATTTT.

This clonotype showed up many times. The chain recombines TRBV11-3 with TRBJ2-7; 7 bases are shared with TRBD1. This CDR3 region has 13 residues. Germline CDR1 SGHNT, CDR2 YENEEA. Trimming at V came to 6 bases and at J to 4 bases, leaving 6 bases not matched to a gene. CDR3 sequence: CASSPGRGYEQYF. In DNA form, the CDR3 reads TGTGCCAGCAGTCCCGGCAGGGGGTACGAGCAGTACTTC.

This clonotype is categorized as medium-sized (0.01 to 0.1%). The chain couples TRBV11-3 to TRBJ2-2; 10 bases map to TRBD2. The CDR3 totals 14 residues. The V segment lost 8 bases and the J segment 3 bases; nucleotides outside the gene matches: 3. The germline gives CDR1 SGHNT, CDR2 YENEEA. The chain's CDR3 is CASLLAGDTGELFF. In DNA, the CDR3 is TGTGCCAGCTTGCTAGCGGGAGACACCGGGGAGCTGTTTTTT. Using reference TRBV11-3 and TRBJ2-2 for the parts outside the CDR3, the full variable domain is EAGVVQSPRYKIIEKKQPVAFWCNPISGHNTLYWYLQNLGQGPELLIRYENEEAVDDSQLPKDRFSAERLKGVDSTLKIQPAELGDSAVYLCASLLAGDTGELFFGEGSRLTVL.

CDR3 nucleotide sequence: TGTGCCAGCAGTCGAACCGGGACTAGCGGGAGCACAGATACGCAGTATTTT. Translation gives CASSRTGTSGSTDTQYF. This rearrangement joins TRBV9 to TRBJ2-3; 12 nucleotides match TRBD2. The CDR3 is 17 residues long. Germline V gene lookup returns CDR1 SGDLS and CDR2 YYNGEE. Trimming cost V 5 bases and J 0 bases; bases outside gene matches: 7.

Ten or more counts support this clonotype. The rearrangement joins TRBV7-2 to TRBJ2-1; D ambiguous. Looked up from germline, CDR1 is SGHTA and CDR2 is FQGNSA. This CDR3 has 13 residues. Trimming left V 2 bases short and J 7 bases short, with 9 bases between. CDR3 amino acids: CASSLMVGNEQFF. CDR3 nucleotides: TGTGCCAGCAGCTTAATGGTAGGGAATGAGCAGTTCTTC.

The CDR3 reads CASSWENTGELFF. The DNA of the CDR3 is TGCGCCAGCAGCTGGGAGAACACCGGGGAGCTGTTTTTT. The genes are TRBV5-1 and TRBJ2-2; D not resolved. The germline V gene encodes CDR1 SGHRS and CDR2 YFSETQ. This CDR3 contains 13 residues. V was cut by 3 bases and J by 1 base, with 4 bases left in between.

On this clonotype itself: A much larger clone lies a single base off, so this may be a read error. The CDR3 region is CASSCGTGISLAGEQYF. CDR3 DNA: TGTGCCAGCAGTTGTGGGACAGGGATCTCCCTTGCCGGCGAGCAGTACTTC. The chain links TRBV6-5 to TRBJ2-7; 9 nucleotides line up with TRBD1. CDR3 length equals 17 residues. With 4 bases clipped from V and 6 bases from J, the junction kept 16 bases outside the gene matches. Germline loops: CDR1 MNHEY, CDR2 SVGAGI.

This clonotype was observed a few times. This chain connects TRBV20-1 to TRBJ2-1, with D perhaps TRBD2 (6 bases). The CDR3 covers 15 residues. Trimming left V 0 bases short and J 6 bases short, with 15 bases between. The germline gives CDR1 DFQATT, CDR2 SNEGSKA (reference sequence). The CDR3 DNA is TGCAGTGCTAGAGATGGCGGGACCATCTCCAATGAGCAGTTCTTC. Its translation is CSARDGGTISNEQFF.

The CDR3 region is CASSQANLVGLGFLEQYF. CDR3 bases: TGCGCCAGCAGCCAAGCGAATCTTGTGGGACTAGGTTTCCTCGAGCAGTACTTC. The chain joins TRBV4-1 to TRBJ2-7; 8 bases fit TRBD2. This CDR3 is built from 18 residues. From germline, CDR1 is MGHRA and CDR2 YSYEKL. V lost 1 base to trimming and J lost 6 bases; unmatched junction nucleotides: 17.

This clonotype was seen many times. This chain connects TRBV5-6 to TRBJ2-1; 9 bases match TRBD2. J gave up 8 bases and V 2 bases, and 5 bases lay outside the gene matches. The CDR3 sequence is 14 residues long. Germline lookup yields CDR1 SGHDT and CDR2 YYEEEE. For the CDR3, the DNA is TGTGCCAGCAGCTTCGGGACTAGCTTTTATGAGCAGTTCTTC. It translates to CASSFGTSFYEQFF.

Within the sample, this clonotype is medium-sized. Here the CDR3 DNA reads TGCAGTGCTAGAGTAGCGGGAGTGCGTGAGCAGTACTTC. It translates to CSARVAGVREQYF. The rearrangement uses TRBV20-1 and TRBJ2-7, with TRBD2 matching 9 bases. The germline CDR1 and CDR2 sequences are DFQATT and SNEGSKA (reference sequence). The length of the CDR3 is 13 residues. After removal of 1 base from V and 7 bases from J, the junction contained 5 bases not matched to a gene.

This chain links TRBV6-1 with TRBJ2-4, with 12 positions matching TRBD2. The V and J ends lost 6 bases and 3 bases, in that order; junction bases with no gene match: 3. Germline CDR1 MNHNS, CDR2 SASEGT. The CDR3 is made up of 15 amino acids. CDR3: CASRRLAGVKNIQYF. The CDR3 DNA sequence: TGTGCCAGCAGGAGACTAGCGGGAGTCAAAAACATTCAGTACTTC.

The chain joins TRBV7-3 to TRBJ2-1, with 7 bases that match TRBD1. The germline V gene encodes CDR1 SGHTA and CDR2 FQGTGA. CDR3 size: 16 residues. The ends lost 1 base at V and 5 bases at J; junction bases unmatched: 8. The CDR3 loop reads CASSLKKGGQNNEQFF. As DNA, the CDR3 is TGTGCCAGCAGCTTAAAAAAAGGGGGACAGAACAATGAGCAGTTCTTC.

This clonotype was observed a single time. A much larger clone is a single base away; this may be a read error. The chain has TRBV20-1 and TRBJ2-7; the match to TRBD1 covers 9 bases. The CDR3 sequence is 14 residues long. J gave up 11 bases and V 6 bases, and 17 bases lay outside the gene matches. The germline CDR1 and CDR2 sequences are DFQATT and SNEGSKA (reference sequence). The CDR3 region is CSATVQGAQGEEYF. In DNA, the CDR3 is TGCAGTGCAACCGTACAGGGGGCTCAAGGTGAGGAGTACTTC.

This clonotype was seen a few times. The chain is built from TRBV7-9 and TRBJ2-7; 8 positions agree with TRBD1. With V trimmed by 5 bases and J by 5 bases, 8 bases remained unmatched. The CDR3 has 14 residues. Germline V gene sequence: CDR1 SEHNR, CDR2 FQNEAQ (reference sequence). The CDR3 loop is CASSPSDRGNEQYF. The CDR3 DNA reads TGTGCCAGCAGCCCATCAGACAGGGGAAACGAGCAGTACTTC.

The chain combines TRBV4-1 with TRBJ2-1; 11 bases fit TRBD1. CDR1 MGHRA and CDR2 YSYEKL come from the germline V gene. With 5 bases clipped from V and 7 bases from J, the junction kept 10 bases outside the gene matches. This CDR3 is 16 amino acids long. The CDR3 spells CASSVLGQGARNEQFF. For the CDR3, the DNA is TGCGCCAGCAGCGTACTAGGACAGGGGGCTAGGAATGAGCAGTTCTTC.

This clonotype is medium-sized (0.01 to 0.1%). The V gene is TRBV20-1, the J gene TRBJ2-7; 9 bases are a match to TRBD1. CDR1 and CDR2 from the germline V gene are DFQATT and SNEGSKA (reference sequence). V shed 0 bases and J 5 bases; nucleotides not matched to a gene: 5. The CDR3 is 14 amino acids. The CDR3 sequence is CSAREGQGVHEQYF. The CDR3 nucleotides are TGCAGTGCTAGAGAGGGACAGGGTGTCCACGAGCAGTACTTC.

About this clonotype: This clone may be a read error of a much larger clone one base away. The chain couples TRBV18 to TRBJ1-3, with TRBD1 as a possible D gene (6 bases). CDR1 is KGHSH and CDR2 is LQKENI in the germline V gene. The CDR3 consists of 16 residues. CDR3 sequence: CASSPGQLRSGDTIYF. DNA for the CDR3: TGTGCCAGCTCACCGGGACAATTACGCTCTGGAGACACCATATATTTT.

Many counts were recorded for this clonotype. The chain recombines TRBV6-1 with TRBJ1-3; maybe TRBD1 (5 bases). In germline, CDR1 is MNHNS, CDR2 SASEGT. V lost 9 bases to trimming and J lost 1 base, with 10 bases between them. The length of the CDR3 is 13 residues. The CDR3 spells CASAGGSGNTIYF. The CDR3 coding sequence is TGTGCCAGTGCTGGGGGATCTGGAAACACCATATATTTT.

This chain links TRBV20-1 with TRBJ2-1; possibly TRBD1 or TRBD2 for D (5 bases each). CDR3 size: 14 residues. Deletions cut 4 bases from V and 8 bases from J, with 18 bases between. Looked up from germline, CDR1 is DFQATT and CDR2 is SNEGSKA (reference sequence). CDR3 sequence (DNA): TGCAGTGCTACTAGGGACGGACATGGAGATGAGCAGTTCTTC. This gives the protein CSATRDGHGDEQFF.

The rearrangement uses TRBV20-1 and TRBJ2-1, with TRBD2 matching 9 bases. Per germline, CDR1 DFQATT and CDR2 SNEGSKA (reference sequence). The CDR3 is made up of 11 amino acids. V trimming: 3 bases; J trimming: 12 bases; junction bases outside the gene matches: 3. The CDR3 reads CSASGGGGQFF. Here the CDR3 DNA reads TGCAGTGCTAGTGGCGGGGGGGGGCAGTTCTTC.

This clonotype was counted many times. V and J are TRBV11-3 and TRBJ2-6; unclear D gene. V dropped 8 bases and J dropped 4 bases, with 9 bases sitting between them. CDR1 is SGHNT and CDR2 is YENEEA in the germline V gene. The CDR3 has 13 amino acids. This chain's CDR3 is CASSRSGANVLTF. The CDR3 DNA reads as TGTGCCAGCTCCCGGTCGGGGGCCAACGTCCTGACTTTC.

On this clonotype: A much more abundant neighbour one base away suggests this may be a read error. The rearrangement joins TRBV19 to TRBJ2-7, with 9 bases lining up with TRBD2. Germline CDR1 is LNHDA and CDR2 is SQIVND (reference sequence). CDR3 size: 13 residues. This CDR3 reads CVSSLREGDEQYF. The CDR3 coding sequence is TGTGTCAGTAGTCTGCGGGAGGGGGACGAGCAGTACTTC.